The sequence of this T cell receptor (beta chain) was determined in a study of cytomegalovirus exposure and HLA in healthy donors. Vbeta (60) and Jbeta (13) primers were used in the PCR. Measured with immunoSEQ multiplex PCR; TCRdb has only the in-frame clones, and not every one. With over 100,000 clones in the sample, the ten largest clones hold approximately 6.8%. CDR1 is SGHNT, CDR2 YYREEE, per germline (reference sequence). The CDR3 consists of 15 residues. Trimming cost V 3 bases and J 7 bases; bases outside gene matches: 6. The sequence was collected from a man aged 40-49 years in good health and CMV-seropositive. Sequences were obtained from PBMCs. The gene calls are TRBV5-4 and TRBJ1-4, with TRBD1 matching over 10 bases. The CDR3 region is CASSWDRGSGEKLFF. As DNA, the CDR3 is TGTGCCAGCAGCTGGGACAGGGGTAGCGGTGAAAAACTGTTTTTT.